The TCR beta chain under discussion was sequenced for a study of kidney transplant recipient with SARS-CoV-2 infection. There are many counts of this clonotype. TCRdb passed the reads through MiXCR, listing each CDR3 protein once. The sample yields 250,000 or so distinct CDR3 sequences, under 35% seen once. The length of the CDR3 is 16 residues. The V gene lost 7 bases and the J gene lost 4 bases, with 23 bases spanning the gap. The TCR sequence derives from a male patient in his thirties who had COVID-19 and was a kidney transplant recipient. Certain T cells may be donor cells from the graft. V is TRBV5-3 and J is TRBJ1-2, with D uncertain. TRBV5-3 belongs to the ORF category, with a function that is uncertain. Specimen: a blood sample, collected at baseline and between days 110 and 120 from a kidney transplant recipient. CDR3 coding DNA: TGTGCCAGACGACGCCGAGTGGTGAGAAAGACCTATGGCTACACCTTC. The encoded protein is CARRRRVVRKTYGYTF.